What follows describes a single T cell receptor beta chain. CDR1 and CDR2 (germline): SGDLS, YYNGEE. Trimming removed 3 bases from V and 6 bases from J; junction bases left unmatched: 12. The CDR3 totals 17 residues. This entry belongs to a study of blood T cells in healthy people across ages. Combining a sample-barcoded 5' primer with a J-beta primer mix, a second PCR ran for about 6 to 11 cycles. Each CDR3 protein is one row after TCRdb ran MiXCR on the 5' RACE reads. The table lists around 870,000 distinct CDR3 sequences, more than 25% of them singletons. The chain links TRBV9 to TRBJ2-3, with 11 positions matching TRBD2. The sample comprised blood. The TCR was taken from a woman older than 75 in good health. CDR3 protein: CASSEGSLAGGSDTQYF. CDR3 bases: TGTGCCAGCAGCGAGGGAAGTCTAGCGGGGGGTTCGGATACGCAGTATTTT.